The 4 T cell receptor beta chains presented below share a single source sample, sequenced in a study of CD8 T cells in Susac syndrome. After extraction with the RNeasy kit, roughly 0.45 to 1 ug of the RNA was reverse transcribed using random hexamers. TCRdb recomputed calls from the immunoSEQ multiplex PCR reads with MiXCR, one row per CDR3 protein. In the table there are about 300,000 distinct CDR3 sequences, approximately 85% of which are singletons. Sequencing was done on a sample of CD8+ T cells from PBMCs. The receptors shown here come from a human donor with multiple sclerosis.

This chain uses TRBV5-5 with TRBJ2-7; 8 bases fit TRBD1. Germline loops: CDR1 SGHKS, CDR2 YYEKEE (reference sequence). The CDR3 consists of 16 residues. The V gene end was trimmed by 2 bases and the J gene end by 2 bases; junction bases not matched to a gene: 9. The CDR3 DNA reads as TGTGCCAGCAGCTTCTCACCGGGACAGGTAGCCTACGAGCAGTACTTC. Encoded protein: CASSFSPGQVAYEQYF. Combining the CDR3 with reference TRBV5-5 and TRBJ2-7 gives the whole variable domain DAGVTQSPTHLIKTRGQQVTLRCSPISGHKSVSWYQQVLGQGPQFIFQYYEKEERGRGNFPDRFSARQFPNYSSELNVNALLLGDSALYLCASSFSPGQVAYEQYFGPGTRLTVT.

The rearrangement joins TRBV6-1 to TRBJ2-7; D possibly matches TRBD1 or TRBD2 (5 bases each). The CDR3 length is 18 residues. Germline V lookup: CDR1 MNHNS, CDR2 SASEGT. The V gene lost 1 base and the J gene lost 1 base, with 20 bases spanning the gap. In DNA form, the CDR3 reads TGTGCCAGCAGTGAAGACTCTCCGGGGCAGGTGCTTTCCTACGAGCAGTACTTC. It specifies CASSEDSPGQVLSYEQYF.

This clonotype showed up just once. This chain links TRBV13 with TRBJ2-2; either TRBD1 or TRBD2 may fit D (5 bases each). The CDR3 is made up of 14 amino acids. Germline loops: CDR1 PRHDT, CDR2 FYEKMQ (reference sequence). Trimming stripped 4 bases from V and 5 bases from J, with 11 bases between. The CDR3 region is CASSWDGSTGELFF. Written as DNA, the CDR3 is TGTGCCAGCAGCTGGGACGGTTCTACCGGGGAGCTGTTTTTT.

J is TRBJ2-2 and V is TRBV6-2 or TRBV6-3, with a weak D call TRBD2 (6 bases). The V gene lost 6 bases and the J gene lost 4 bases, with 12 bases spanning the gap. This CDR3 has 14 amino acids. The germline CDR1 and CDR2 sequences are MNHEY and SVGEGT. CDR3 sequence (DNA): TGTGCCAGCAGAGGACTACGCTCCACCGGGGAGCTGTTTTTT. Its translation: CASRGLRSTGELFF.